This T cell receptor beta chain was retrieved from a study of blood T cell repertoires in COVID-19. Some clones are missing from TCRdb's copy, which holds only in-frame ones; the method was immunoSEQ multiplex PCR. The sample yields some 170,000 clones, 81% seen once. The specimen sequenced was peripheral blood. The source of this sequence is a woman between 40 and 55 years old with COVID-19, enrolled during active disease.

CDR3 DNA sequence: TGTGCCAGCAGTGACTTAAGCGGGGGACGCACAGATACGCAGTATTTT. Translated, it gives CASSDLSGGRTDTQYF. V gene TRBV25-1 combines with J gene TRBJ2-3; 8 bases align to TRBD2. CDR3 length equals 16 residues. The trim removed 3 bases at V and 1 base at J, leaving 6 bases unmatched. CDR1 MGHDK and CDR2 SYGVNS come from the germline V gene.